This TCR beta chain stems from a study of CDR3 diversity in severe acne. This clonotype was observed a few times. V shed 1 base, J shed 1 base, and the junction held 6 bases outside the gene matches. This CDR3 is built from 15 residues. CDR1 and CDR2 (germline): GTSNPN, SVGIG (reference sequence). MiXCR, applied by TCRdb to the PCR reads, yields one record per CDR3 protein. This sample has fewer than 100,000 distinct CDR3 sequences, with 45% to 55% found just once. This chain joins TRBV30 and TRBJ1-2, with 7 bases fitting TRBD1. The sequenced material came from blood. The receptor was derived from a male donor in good health, without acne. The CDR3 sequence is CAWSGTGAGNYGYTF. The CDR3, as DNA: TGTGCCTGGAGTGGTACAGGGGCGGGTAACTATGGCTACACCTTC. Supplemented by reference TRBV30 and TRBJ1-2, the full variable domain reads SQTIHQWPATLVQPVGSPLSLECTVEGTSNPNLYWYRQAAGRGLQLLFYSVGIGQISSEVPQNLSASRPQDRQFILSSKKLLLSDSGFYLCAWSGTGAGNYGYTFGSGTRLTVV.